This paragraph reports one TCR beta chain. TCRdb called the PCR reads again in MiXCR, with one record for every CDR3 protein. Of over 85,000 distinct CDR3 sequences in the sample, 51% were seen once. This sample is drawn from a study of CDR3 diversity in severe acne. Germline loops: CDR1 SQVTM, CDR2 ANQGSEA. Trimming pared 4 bases from V and 2 bases from J, leaving 12 bases between. The CDR3 loop spans 14 amino acids. Sequenced: blood. The chain carries TRBV29-1 and TRBJ2-1; D is ambiguous. This receptor was obtained from a male donor with acne. In DNA, the CDR3 is TGCAGCGTTGGTTCTAGTTTCCCCTACAATGAGCAGTTCTTC. It yields the protein CSVGSSFPYNEQFF.